The present TCR beta chain was sequenced within a study of CD8 T cells in Susac syndrome. Random hexamers primed reverse transcription of about 0.45 to 1 ug RNA. Each CDR3 protein gets one entry after TCRdb re-called the immunoSEQ multiplex PCR reads with MiXCR. The sample shows around 120,000 distinct CDR3 sequences, about 95% of them seen only once. Per germline, CDR1 SGHVS and CDR2 FQNEAQ. Trimming took off 5 bases at V and 6 bases at J, with 11 bases between the two ends. The CDR3 sequence is 14 residues long. The chain couples TRBV7-8 to TRBJ1-6, with a tentative D call TRBD1 (6 bases). The sample was CD4+ T cells from PBMCs. This receptor was identified in a human donor with multiple sclerosis. CDR3 protein: CASSHDRTNSPLHF. The CDR3 DNA is TGTGCCAGCAGCCACGACAGGACTAATTCACCCCTCCACTTT.